The 22 T cell receptor beta chains in this list originate from one sample, sequenced in a study of control samples from healthy donors and cancer patients. Clones were read by immunoSEQ multiplex PCR, and TCRdb kept only the in-frame ones, dropping some. Here the sample spans 120,000 or so clones, more than 80% being singletons. The sequencing sample was made of blood. The receptors stem from a young man in good health.

V is TRBV3-1 (or the pseudogene TRBV3-2) and J is TRBJ1-1; D might be TRBD1 (6 bases). The ends were cut back, 4 bases at V and 2 bases at J, with 20 bases in the middle. From germline, CDR1 is LGHDT and CDR2 YNNKEL (reference sequence). This CDR3 spans 17 amino acids. In DNA, the CDR3 is TGTGCCAGCAGCCCCACTAAGGGGGGCCTTTCCAACACTGAAGCTTTCTTT. Its translation: CASSPTKGGLSNTEAFF.

The chain recombines TRBV4-3 with TRBJ1-4; 10 positions match TRBD1. CDR3 length: 15 amino acids. CDR1 LGHNA and CDR2 YSLEER come from the germline V gene. The J segment lost 2 bases and the V segment lost 4 bases, leaving 1 base of the junction unmatched. CDR3 in amino acids: CASSRDRGTNEKLFF. Here the CDR3 DNA reads TGCGCCAGCAGCCGGGACAGGGGTACTAATGAAAAACTGTTTTTT.

This clone was detected only once. The gene calls are TRBV5-6 and TRBJ1-6, with D unclear. The germline CDR1 and CDR2 sequences are SGHDT and YYEEEE. Trimming removed 1 base at V and 10 bases at J, with 9 bases between. This CDR3 contains 13 residues. In nucleotides, the CDR3 is TGTGCCAGCAGCTTGCGAAATGTCTCACCCCTCCACTTT. This gives the protein CASSLRNVSPLHF. Supplemented by reference TRBV5-6 and TRBJ1-6, the full variable domain reads DAGVTQSPTHLIKTRGQQVTLRCSPKSGHDTVSWYQQALGQGPQFIFQYYEEEERQRGNFPDRFSGHQFPNYSSELNVNALLLGDSALYLCASSLRNVSPLHFGNGTRLTVT.

The rearrangement uses TRBV4-3 and TRBJ2-4; 8 bases line up with TRBD2. Germline V gene sequence: CDR1 LGHNA, CDR2 YSLEER. This CDR3 spans 18 amino acids. Trimming took 0 bases from V and 6 from J; bases not matched to a gene: 13. CDR3 nucleotide sequence: TGCGCCAGCAGCCAAGACCCGATAGCGGGGAATCGGATAAACATTCAGTACTTC. Its protein is CASSQDPIAGNRINIQYF.

V gene TRBV6-1 combines with J gene TRBJ2-1, with 10 bases aligning to TRBD2. The J segment lost 16 bases and the V segment lost 3 bases, leaving 15 bases of the junction unmatched. CDR1 is MNHNS, CDR2 SASEGT, per germline. CDR3 length equals 15 residues. The CDR3 DNA follows: TGTGCCAGCAGTGACCCAGCGGGAGGGCCATCCCTCCCCTTCTTC. This codes for CASSDPAGGPSLPFF.

CDR3 region: CATSRDRGASGVSSYEQYF. The CDR3 coding sequence is TGTGCCACCAGCAGAGATCGCGGGGCTAGCGGGGTGAGCTCCTACGAGCAGTACTTC. The chain joins TRBV15 to TRBJ2-7, with TRBD2 matching 9 bases. This CDR3 is built from 19 residues. V shed 0 bases and J 0 bases; nucleotides not matched to a gene: 12. The V gene's germline CDR1 is LNHNV and CDR2 YYDKDF (reference sequence).

The CDR3 DNA is TGTGCCAGCAGCTTTACGGCTGGAGAGCAGTTCTTC. It yields the protein CASSFTAGEQFF. The chain couples TRBV7-3 to TRBJ2-1; D gene unclear. Germline assignment: CDR1 SGHTA and CDR2 FQGTGA. There are 12 residues in the CDR3. Deletions cut 3 bases from V and 10 bases from J, with 10 bases between.

The chain employs TRBV6-4 and TRBJ2-1, with a weak D call TRBD2 (6 bases). Germline CDR1 and CDR2: MRHNA and SNTAGT. V dropped 3 bases and J dropped 2 bases, with 11 bases sitting between them. This CDR3 spans 15 amino acids. CDR3 loop: CASSERAGTYNEQFF. In DNA form, the CDR3 reads TGTGCCAGCAGTGAACGGGCGGGGACCTACAATGAGCAGTTCTTC.

The J gene is TRBJ2-7, the V gene TRBV4-1; a weak D match, TRBD1 (6 bases). V lost 0 bases, J lost 2 bases, and 8 bases lay in between. The CDR3 sequence is 14 residues long. Germline CDR1 is MGHRA and CDR2 is YSYEKL. CDR3 sequence reads: CASSQDQGTYEQYF. DNA for the CDR3: TGCGCCAGCAGCCAAGATCAGGGGACCTACGAGCAGTACTTC.

The genes are TRBV4-2 and TRBJ1-1, with TRBD1 matching over 11 bases. Germline CDR1 is LGHNA and CDR2 is YNFKEQ. V shed 4 bases and J 3 bases; nucleotides not matched to a gene: 7. The CDR3 length is 16 residues. CDR3 amino acids: CASSPRTGGRDTEAFF. The CDR3 DNA is TGTGCCAGCAGCCCCCGGACAGGGGGCCGGGACACTGAAGCTTTCTTT.

The V gene is TRBV7-9, the J gene TRBJ2-6; D uncertain. The V end lost 7 bases, the J end lost 0 bases, and 13 bases lay between the germline ends. The CDR3 covers 16 residues. Germline V gives CDR1 SEHNR, CDR2 FQNEAQ (reference sequence). The CDR3 spells CASTPPFDSGANVLTF. CDR3 coding DNA: TGTGCCAGCACCCCCCCATTCGACTCTGGGGCCAACGTCCTGACTTTC.

The V and J genes are TRBV9 and TRBJ1-2; D may be TRBD1 (5 bases). Trimming shortened V by 3 bases and J by 4 bases, and 13 bases separated the two germline ends. Germline assignment: CDR1 SGDLS and CDR2 YYNGEE. CDR3 length equals 14 residues. The CDR3 sequence is CASSADGGTYGYTF. Written as DNA, the CDR3 is TGTGCCAGCAGCGCCGACGGGGGGACCTATGGCTACACCTTC.

The V gene is TRBV11-3, the J gene TRBJ2-7; no firm D call. The CDR3 runs to 13 residues. Germline CDR1 reads SGHNT; CDR2 reads YENEEA. V was cut by 1 base and J by 5 bases, with 9 bases left in between. For the CDR3, the DNA is TGTGCCAGCAGCTTAGGTACAGTTGACGAGCAGTACGTC. Its translation is CASSLGTVDEQYV.

The rearrangement links TRBV6-2 or TRBV6-3 to TRBJ2-3, with D perhaps matching TRBD1 or TRBD2 (6 bases each). CDR3 length: 15 residues. The V gene's germline CDR1 is MNHEY and CDR2 SVGEGT. V shed 5 bases and J shed 8 bases, with 20 bases lying between them. CDR3 sequence reads: CASSNGRGGRPTQYF. The CDR3 DNA sequence: TGTGCCAGCAGTAATGGCCGTGGGGGGCGCCCTACGCAGTATTTT.

The table lists this clone with a count of one. The chain joins TRBV7-9 to TRBJ2-3, with D perhaps matching TRBD2 (5 bases). Germline-derived CDR1 and CDR2 are SEHNR and FQNEAQ (reference sequence). V was trimmed by 2 bases and J by 4 bases, leaving 10 bases between them. This CDR3 region has 14 residues. CDR3 coding DNA: TGTGCCAGCAGCTTAAATGAGGGCCCAGATACGCAGTATTTT. Translation: CASSLNEGPDTQYF.

The chain is built from TRBV20-1 and TRBJ1-1; D is uncertain. The CDR3 has 12 amino acids. CDR1 and CDR2 from the germline V gene are DFQATT and SNEGSKA (reference sequence). V was pared by 3 bases and J by 7 bases, with 12 bases between. CDR3 in DNA: TGCAGTGCTAGTGTTGGGAAGGTTGAAGCTTTCTTT. Its protein is CSASVGKVEAFF.

The chain uses TRBV6-2 or TRBV6-3 and TRBJ2-5, with 8 nucleotides matching TRBD2. There are 15 residues in the CDR3. The germline V gene has CDR1 MNHEY and CDR2 SVGEGT. Trimming at V came to 2 bases and at J to 1 base, leaving 3 bases not matched to a gene. The CDR3 nucleotides read TGTGCCAGCAGTTACGTGCGGGAGGCCCAAGAGACCCAGTACTTC. This codes for CASSYVREAQETQYF.

The chain links TRBV28 to TRBJ1-6, with a tentative D call TRBD1 (5 bases). Germline CDR1 and CDR2: MDHEN and SYDVKM. V was trimmed by 5 bases and J by 9 bases, leaving 20 bases between them. CDR3 length: 16 amino acids. The CDR3, as DNA: TGTGCCAGCAGTAACACGGGGGAAATAATAGGTTCACCCCTCCACTTT. It codes for CASSNTGEIIGSPLHF.

The V and J genes are TRBV10-2 and TRBJ2-7; D ambiguous. The CDR3 contains 13 residues. Germline CDR1 reads WSHSY; CDR2 reads SAAADI. The V and J ends lost 3 bases and 5 bases respectively, with 11 bases between them. The DNA of the CDR3 is TGCGCCAGCAGTGAAGGTCAGTCCGACGAGCAGTACTTC. Its translation is CASSEGQSDEQYF.

J is TRBJ2-2 and V is TRBV6-5; a weak D match, TRBD1 (6 bases). The CDR3 has 15 amino acids. From germline, CDR1 is MNHEY and CDR2 SVGAGI. Trimming took off 7 bases at V and 2 bases at J, with 14 bases between the two ends. CDR3 protein: CASIQGGINTGELFF. The CDR3 nucleotides are TGTGCCAGCATACAAGGGGGAATAAACACCGGGGAGCTGTTTTTT.

The chain uses TRBV24-1 and TRBJ1-5, with 8 bases identical to TRBD1. V trimming: 3 bases; J trimming: 5 bases; junction bases outside the gene matches: 5. Germline assignment: CDR1 KGHDR and CDR2 SFDVKD. The CDR3 is 15 residues long. CDR3: CATSDPKTGDQPQHF. Here the CDR3 DNA reads TGTGCCACCAGTGATCCTAAGACAGGGGATCAGCCCCAGCATTTT.

This clone showed up just once. CDR3 bases: TGCGCCAGCAGCTTGGCACAGGACGACACCATATATTTT. Translating it yields CASSLAQDDTIYF. The chain employs TRBV5-1 and TRBJ1-3; TRBD1 is a possible D gene (5 bases). Germline V gene lookup returns CDR1 SGHRS and CDR2 YFSETQ. This CDR3 contains 13 residues. Trimming stripped 0 bases from V and 8 bases from J, with 9 bases between.